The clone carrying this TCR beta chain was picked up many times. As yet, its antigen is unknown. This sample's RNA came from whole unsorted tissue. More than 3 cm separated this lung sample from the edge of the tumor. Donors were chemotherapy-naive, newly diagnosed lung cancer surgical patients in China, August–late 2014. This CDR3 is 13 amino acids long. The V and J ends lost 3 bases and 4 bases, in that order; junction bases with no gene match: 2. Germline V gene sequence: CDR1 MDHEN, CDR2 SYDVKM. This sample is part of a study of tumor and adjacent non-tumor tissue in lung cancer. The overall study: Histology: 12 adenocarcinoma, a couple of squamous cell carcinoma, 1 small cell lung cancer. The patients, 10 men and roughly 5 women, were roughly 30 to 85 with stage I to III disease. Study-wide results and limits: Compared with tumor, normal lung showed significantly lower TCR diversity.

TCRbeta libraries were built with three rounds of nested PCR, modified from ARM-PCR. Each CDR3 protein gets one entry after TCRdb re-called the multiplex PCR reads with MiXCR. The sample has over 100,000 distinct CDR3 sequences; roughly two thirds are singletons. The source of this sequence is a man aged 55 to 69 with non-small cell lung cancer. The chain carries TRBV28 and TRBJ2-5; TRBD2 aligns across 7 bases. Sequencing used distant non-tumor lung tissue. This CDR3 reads CASSFGGLETQYF. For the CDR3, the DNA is TGTGCCAGCAGTTTCGGGGGGTTAGAGACCCAGTACTTC.